A selection of T cell receptor beta chains follows, all from one sample in a study of T-cell memory formation after mild COVID-19. Via MiXCR, TCRdb re-called the 5' RACE reads, giving one row per CDR3 protein. The table has 530,000 or so distinct CDR3 sequences, around 16% seen once. The sequenced sample consisted of PBMCs or a T cell subset sorted from them (not recorded which). The origin of the receptors is an adult woman who had mild COVID-19 (a few samples of this study predate the infection). Cell type and time point are not known. Both conserved end residues are part of each CDR3. The order of the fields is CDR3 length, J gene, clone size, D gene, V gene, CDR3 protein, CDR3 DNA. A D gene is named only where the DNA matches it firmly. Only some rows state a clone size, as once, few, many or a class for expanded clones.

CDR3 length: 15; J gene: TRBJ2-1; clone size: many; D gene: -; V gene: TRBV7-3; CDR3 protein: CASSLTPASNNEQFF; CDR3 DNA: TGTGCCAGCAGCTTAACTCCGGCTAGCAACAATGAGCAGTTCTTC
CDR3 length: 18; J gene: TRBJ1-1; clone size: -; D gene: -; V gene: TRBV3-1; CDR3 protein: CASSQEVGRVPRNTEAFF; CDR3 DNA: TGTGCCAGCAGCCAAGAAGTAGGCAGGGTCCCCCGGAACACTGAAGCTTTCTTT
CDR3 length: 16; J gene: TRBJ2-7; clone size: -; D gene: TRBD2; V gene: TRBV5-5; CDR3 protein: CASSLRTSETSYEQYF; CDR3 DNA: TGTGCCAGCAGCTTAAGGACTAGCGAGACCTCCTACGAGCAGTACTTC
CDR3 length: 16; J gene: TRBJ2-7; clone size: few; D gene: TRBD2; V gene: TRBV7-2; CDR3 protein: CASSLELAGALYEQYF; CDR3 DNA: TGTGCCAGCAGCTTAGAACTAGCGGGAGCTCTCTACGAGCAGTACTTC
CDR3 length: 14; J gene: TRBJ2-7; clone size: -; D gene: -; V gene: TRBV5-1; CDR3 protein: CASSSGPQPYEQYF; CDR3 DNA: TGCGCCAGCAGCTCCGGGCCGCAACCCTACGAGCAGTACTTC
CDR3 length: 15; J gene: TRBJ2-6; clone size: -; D gene: -; V gene: TRBV20-1; CDR3 protein: CSARDTRSGANVLTF; CDR3 DNA: TGCAGTGCTAGGGACACTAGATCTGGGGCCAACGTCCTGACTTTC
CDR3 length: 15; J gene: TRBJ2-2; clone size: few; D gene: -; V gene: TRBV7-3; CDR3 protein: CASSSLGTDTGELFF; CDR3 DNA: TGTGCCAGCAGCTCCCTCGGGACCGACACCGGGGAGCTGTTTTTT
CDR3 length: 14; J gene: TRBJ1-2; clone size: -; D gene: -; V gene: TRBV18; CDR3 protein: CASSRTGTQEGYTF; CDR3 DNA: TGTGCCAGCTCACGGACCGGGACACAGGAGGGCTACACCTTC
CDR3 length: 15; J gene: TRBJ2-5; clone size: -; D gene: -; V gene: TRBV6-5; CDR3 protein: CASSYLTTTEETQYF; CDR3 DNA: TGTGCCAGCAGTTACCTGACGACAACTGAAGAGACCCAGTACTTC
CDR3 length: 13; J gene: TRBJ2-7; clone size: few; D gene: -; V gene: TRBV7-6; CDR3 protein: CASSLSSAYEQYF; CDR3 DNA: TGTGCCAGCAGCTTATCCTCAGCCTACGAGCAGTACTTC
CDR3 length: 19; J gene: TRBJ2-1; clone size: -; D gene: TRBD2; V gene: TRBV7-8; CDR3 protein: CASSLGTSGRATSYNEQFF; CDR3 DNA: TGTGCCAGCAGCTTAGGGACTAGCGGGAGGGCCACTTCCTACAATGAGCAGTTCTTC
CDR3 length: 15; J gene: TRBJ2-2; clone size: -; D gene: -; V gene: TRBV7-6; CDR3 protein: CASVIGSSHTGELFF; CDR3 DNA: TGTGCCAGCGTCATAGGGTCCAGTCACACCGGGGAGCTGTTTTTT
CDR3 length: 16; J gene: TRBJ2-3; clone size: few; D gene: TRBD2; V gene: TRBV4-1; CDR3 protein: CASSHPGLAGRNTQYF; CDR3 DNA: TGCGCCAGCAGCCATCCTGGACTAGCGGGAAGGAATACGCAGTATTTT
CDR3 length: 16; J gene: TRBJ2-7; clone size: few; D gene: TRBD2; V gene: TRBV18; CDR3 protein: CASSPSGGVALYEQYF; CDR3 DNA: TGTGCCAGCTCACCCTCGGGGGGTGTGGCCCTCTACGAGCAGTACTTC
CDR3 length: 15; J gene: TRBJ2-5; clone size: -; D gene: -; V gene: TRBV24-1; CDR3 protein: CATSDLGPLGETQYF; CDR3 DNA: TGTGCCACCAGTGATTTGGGGCCCTTGGGAGAGACCCAGTACTTC
CDR3 length: 16; J gene: TRBJ2-3; clone size: few; D gene: TRBD2; V gene: TRBV20-1; CDR3 protein: CSAKSSAGGVRDTQYF; CDR3 DNA: TGCAGTGCTAAGTCCTCTGCGGGAGGGGTGAGAGATACGCAGTATTTT
CDR3 length: 13; J gene: TRBJ2-1; clone size: -; D gene: -; V gene: TRBV30; CDR3 protein: CAWSRDGDNEQFF; CDR3 DNA: TGTGCCTGGAGTCGTGATGGTGACAATGAGCAGTTCTTC
CDR3 length: 13; J gene: TRBJ2-7; clone size: few; D gene: TRBD1; V gene: TRBV20-1; CDR3 protein: CSANWDRAYEQYF; CDR3 DNA: TGCAGTGCTAACTGGGACAGGGCCTACGAGCAGTACTTC
CDR3 length: 16; J gene: TRBJ2-3; clone size: -; D gene: -; V gene: TRBV15; CDR3 protein: CATSRPGTIPTDTQYF; CDR3 DNA: TGTGCCACCAGCAGACCTGGAACCATCCCCACAGATACGCAGTATTTT
CDR3 length: 15; J gene: TRBJ1-1; clone size: few; D gene: -; V gene: TRBV7-6; CDR3 protein: CASSLPTDLNTEAFF; CDR3 DNA: TGTGCCAGCAGCTTACCCACGGACCTTAACACTGAAGCTTTCTTT
CDR3 length: 15; J gene: TRBJ2-2; clone size: few; D gene: TRBD1; V gene: TRBV29-1; CDR3 protein: CSVADRGQHTGELFF; CDR3 DNA: TGCAGCGTTGCGGACAGGGGGCAGCACACCGGGGAGCTGTTTTTT
CDR3 length: 14; J gene: TRBJ2-1; clone size: -; D gene: -; V gene: TRBV30; CDR3 protein: CAGPVVLGYNEQFF; CDR3 DNA: TGTGCCGGCCCCGTGGTTTTGGGTTACAATGAGCAGTTCTTC
CDR3 length: 16; J gene: TRBJ2-7; clone size: -; D gene: -; V gene: TRBV7-9; CDR3 protein: CASSLAEQGPTYEQYF; CDR3 DNA: TGTGCCAGCAGCTTAGCGGAGCAGGGGCCGACCTACGAGCAGTACTTC
CDR3 length: 15; J gene: TRBJ2-3; clone size: -; D gene: -; V gene: TRBV19; CDR3 protein: CASSGVASAEDTQYF; CDR3 DNA: TGTGCCAGTAGTGGGGTCGCTAGCGCTGAAGATACGCAGTATTTT
CDR3 length: 16; J gene: TRBJ2-3; clone size: -; D gene: TRBD2; V gene: TRBV5-1; CDR3 protein: CASSLAAGGFTDTQYF; CDR3 DNA: TGCGCCAGCAGCTTGGCTGCGGGAGGGTTCACAGATACGCAGTATTTT
CDR3 length: 13; J gene: TRBJ2-7; clone size: many; D gene: -; V gene: TRBV29-1; CDR3 protein: CSVELGTSYEQYF; CDR3 DNA: TGCAGCGTTGAACTCGGCACCTCCTACGAGCAGTACTTC
CDR3 length: 14; J gene: TRBJ2-3; clone size: few; D gene: -; V gene: TRBV24-1; CDR3 protein: CATRTTEAPETQYF; CDR3 DNA: TGTGCCACCAGGACAACTGAGGCCCCGGAGACGCAGTATTTT
CDR3 length: 12; J gene: TRBJ2-7; clone size: many; D gene: -; V gene: TRBV7-9; CDR3 protein: CASSFDAYEQYF; CDR3 DNA: TGTGCCAGCAGCTTCGACGCCTACGAGCAGTACTTC
CDR3 length: 15; J gene: TRBJ2-1; clone size: few; D gene: TRBD2; V gene: TRBV24-1; CDR3 protein: CATSERTSGRTEQFF; CDR3 DNA: TGTGCCACCAGTGAGCGGACTAGCGGGAGGACTGAGCAGTTCTTC
CDR3 length: 15; J gene: TRBJ1-2; clone size: few; D gene: TRBD1; V gene: TRBV27; CDR3 protein: CASRIGQGVNYGYTF; CDR3 DNA: TGTGCCAGCAGGATAGGACAGGGCGTTAACTATGGCTACACCTTC
CDR3 length: 17; J gene: TRBJ2-5; clone size: -; D gene: TRBD1; V gene: TRBV7-3; CDR3 protein: CASSHRQGGRDQETQYF; CDR3 DNA: TGTGCCAGCAGCCACAGACAGGGGGGGAGGGATCAAGAGACCCAGTACTTC
CDR3 length: 15; J gene: TRBJ2-6; clone size: -; D gene: -; V gene: TRBV7-3; CDR3 protein: CASSPPVLGANVLTF; CDR3 DNA: TGTGCCAGCAGCCCTCCAGTATTGGGGGCCAACGTCCTGACTTTC
CDR3 length: 14; J gene: TRBJ1-2; clone size: few; D gene: -; V gene: TRBV6-2/TRBV6-3; CDR3 protein: CASSFVRTAIGYTF; CDR3 DNA: TGTGCCAGCAGTTTTGTCCGGACTGCAATCGGCTACACCTTC
CDR3 length: 15; J gene: TRBJ2-3; clone size: -; D gene: -; V gene: TRBV7-3; CDR3 protein: CASSYLPSRADTQYF; CDR3 DNA: TGTGCCAGCAGCTACCTCCCTAGCAGGGCAGATACGCAGTATTTT
CDR3 length: 16; J gene: TRBJ2-7; clone size: few; D gene: TRBD2; V gene: TRBV20-1; CDR3 protein: CSAPRGSGGGKYEQYF; CDR3 DNA: TGCAGTGCGCCCCGGGGAAGCGGGGGGGGAAAGTACGAGCAGTACTTC
CDR3 length: 19; J gene: TRBJ2-1; clone size: many; D gene: -; V gene: TRBV6-2/TRBV6-3; CDR3 protein: CASSRPAVDSTRVTIEQFF; CDR3 DNA: TGTGCCAGCAGTCGGCCCGCCGTCGACAGCACCAGGGTAACAATTGAGCAGTTCTTC
CDR3 length: 14; J gene: TRBJ2-7; clone size: -; D gene: TRBD1; V gene: TRBV6-5; CDR3 protein: CASSDRGFIHEQYF; CDR3 DNA: TGTGCCAGCAGTGACAGGGGGTTTATCCACGAGCAGTACTTC
CDR3 length: 15; J gene: TRBJ2-5; clone size: -; D gene: -; V gene: TRBV4-3; CDR3 protein: CASSQEGLRQETQYF; CDR3 DNA: TGCGCCAGCAGCCAAGAGGGACTGCGGCAAGAGACCCAGTACTTC
CDR3 length: 14; J gene: TRBJ2-7; clone size: many; D gene: -; V gene: TRBV5-1; CDR3 protein: CASSLASVSYEQYF; CDR3 DNA: TGCGCCAGCAGCTTGGCTTCCGTTTCCTACGAGCAGTACTTC
CDR3 length: 16; J gene: TRBJ2-1; clone size: few; D gene: TRBD2; V gene: TRBV15; CDR3 protein: CATSREKREVGNEQFF; CDR3 DNA: TGTGCCACCAGCAGAGAAAAGCGGGAGGTTGGCAATGAGCAGTTCTTC
CDR3 length: 14; J gene: TRBJ2-2; clone size: few; D gene: TRBD1; V gene: TRBV14; CDR3 protein: CASRHRGSTGELFF; CDR3 DNA: TGTGCCAGCAGACACAGGGGTTCGACCGGGGAGCTGTTTTTT
CDR3 length: 15; J gene: TRBJ1-2; clone size: -; D gene: -; V gene: TRBV7-9; CDR3 protein: CASSLGATPDYGYTF; CDR3 DNA: TGTGCCAGCAGCTTAGGCGCGACTCCGGACTATGGCTACACCTTC
CDR3 length: 15; J gene: TRBJ2-1; clone size: few; D gene: -; V gene: TRBV2; CDR3 protein: CASWGFDRAHSEQFF; CDR3 DNA: TGTGCCAGCTGGGGGTTTGACCGGGCCCACAGTGAGCAGTTCTTC
CDR3 length: 17; J gene: TRBJ2-7; clone size: many; D gene: -; V gene: TRBV28; CDR3 protein: CASSLPSLRARDYEQYF; CDR3 DNA: TGTGCCAGCAGTTTACCCTCGTTAAGGGCGAGGGACTACGAGCAGTACTTC
CDR3 length: 17; J gene: TRBJ2-6; clone size: few; D gene: -; V gene: TRBV7-2; CDR3 protein: CASSEDIELSGANVLTF; CDR3 DNA: TGTGCCAGCAGCGAGGACATTGAGCTCTCTGGGGCCAACGTCCTGACTTTC
CDR3 length: 15; J gene: TRBJ1-5; clone size: -; D gene: -; V gene: TRBV5-8; CDR3 protein: CASSSGEVSNQPQHF; CDR3 DNA: TGTGCCAGCAGTTCAGGGGAGGTGAGCAATCAGCCCCAGCATTTT
CDR3 length: 14; J gene: TRBJ1-2; clone size: -; D gene: TRBD1; V gene: TRBV5-5; CDR3 protein: CASSSTGASMWYTF; CDR3 DNA: TGTGCCAGCAGCTCAACAGGGGCCTCTATGTGGTACACCTTC